The rows below give T cell receptor beta chains drawn from one sample of a study of cytomegalovirus exposure and HLA in healthy donors. Clones were sequenced by immunoSEQ multiplex PCR, and TCRdb holds only the in-frame ones, with some missing. The sample records roughly 110,000 clones, 55% to 70% being singletons. The sample taken for sequencing was PBMCs. These receptors came from a woman in her 30s in good health and CMV-seronegative. The CDR3 runs from the conserved cysteine through the conserved F or W.

TRBJ1-1,TRBV11-3,CASSIGQGASEAFF
TRBJ1-2,TRBV11-2,CASSLGQNLYGYTF
TRBJ2-7,TRBV29-1,CSVALGILDSEQYF
TRBJ2-1,TRBV4-1,CASSQDPGRSYNEQFF
TRBJ2-2,TRBV5-8,CASSFLVLAAVNTGELFF
TRBJ1-4,TRBV6-6,CATRAGQNNEKLFF
TRBJ1-1,TRBV6-5,CASSSVTGMGTEAFF
TRBJ2-1,TRBV9,CASSVVPVTSGGNEQFF
TRBJ1-5,TRBV7-8,CASSLDSYSNQPQHF
TRBJ2-7,TRBV21-1,CASSKAVLAGGRPYEQYF
TRBJ1-2,TRBV29-1,CSGTPAGQGYGYTF
TRBJ1-2,TRBV5-4,CASSSDSPKGGGYTF
TRBJ1-1,TRBV7-9,CASSSLDRLNTEAFF
TRBJ2-1,TRBV7-3,CASSLALAGDYNEQFF